The rows below give T cell receptor beta chains drawn from one sample of a study of blood T cell repertoires in COVID-19. Libraries were prepared by immunoSEQ multiplex PCR; TCRdb keeps only in-frame clonotypes and omits some of them. The data hold 35,000 to 50,000 clones, with 80% to 90% observed a single time. Input material: peripheral blood. These receptors came from a man aged 70 or older with active COVID-19. CDR3s include the opening cysteine and the closing phenylalanine or tryptophan. D genes are given only for firm matches. The size of a clone is reported for some rows only, either as once, few or many, or as a class for expanded clones.

len	v_gene	abundance	j_gene	d_gene	CDR3aa	CDR3nt
15	TRBV7-2	-	TRBJ2-5	-	CASSLIASSAETQYF	TGTGCCAGCAGCTTAATTGCGTCTTCCGCGGAGACCCAGTACTTC
15	TRBV6-5	-	TRBJ2-3	TRBD1	CASSLRDRSTDTQYF	TGTGCCAGCAGTTTACGGGACAGAAGCACAGATACGCAGTATTTT
15	TRBV19	-	TRBJ1-4	-	CASSTNPGHNEKLFF	TGTGCCAGTAGTACTAACCCGGGACATAATGAAAAACTGTTTTTT
16	TRBV2	-	TRBJ1-4	-	CASTSTTGEANEKLFF	TGTGCCAGCACTTCGACAACTGGGGAGGCAAATGAAAAACTGTTTTTT
13	TRBV5-4	once	TRBJ2-7	TRBD2	CASSLPGGYEQYF	TGTGCCAGCAGCCTACCCGGGGGGTACGAGCAGTACTTC
14	TRBV6-6	-	TRBJ2-2	TRBD1	CASSQKQGAGELFF	TGTGCCAGCAGCCAAAAACAGGGGGCCGGGGAGCTGTTTTTT
14	TRBV5-1	few	TRBJ1-1	-	CASSLAEAQRGAFF	TGCGCCAGCAGCTTGGCCGAGGCCCAAAGGGGAGCTTTCTTT
15	TRBV6-2/TRBV6-3	-	TRBJ2-3	TRBD2	CASSYSGLLTDTQYF	TGTGCCAGCAGTTACTCGGGACTACTAACAGATACGCAGTATTTT
14	TRBV10-3	-	TRBJ2-1	-	CAIGGQGFYNEQFF	TGTGCCATCGGCGGGCAGGGGTTCTACAATGAGCAGTTCTTC
14	TRBV7-9	-	TRBJ1-4	TRBD1	CASSLAGTVEKLFF	TGTGCCAGCAGCTTGGCCGGGACAGTCGAAAAACTGTTTTTT
14	TRBV10-3	-	TRBJ2-7	TRBD1	CAISDPGQGLEQYF	TGTGCCATCAGTGACCCGGGACAGGGTCTCGAGCAGTACTTC
15	TRBV5-6	-	TRBJ2-5	TRBD2	CASSLGLAGAETQYF	TGTGCCAGCAGCCTGGGACTAGCGGGGGCAGAGACCCAGTACTTC
17	TRBV6-2/TRBV6-3	once	TRBJ2-1	TRBD2	CASSYTAPAGGHPEQFF	TGTGCCAGCAGTTACACCGCTCCTGCGGGGGGGCACCCTGAGCAGTTCTTC
16	TRBV7-2	few	TRBJ2-7	TRBD2	CASSYQTSGAAYEQYF	TGTGCCAGCAGCTATCAGACTAGCGGGGCCGCCTACGAGCAGTACTTC
15	TRBV27	-	TRBJ2-7	-	CASAYWAQQSYEQYF	TGTGCCAGCGCTTATTGGGCCCAACAGTCCTACGAGCAGTACTTC
12	TRBV12-3/TRBV12-4	-	TRBJ1-5	-	CASSKQVPPQHF	TGTGCCAGCAGTAAACAGGTTCCTCCCCAGCATTTT
15	TRBV5-1	-	TRBJ1-1	-	CASSLGDLTNTEAFF	TGCGCCAGCAGCTTAGGGGACTTAACGAACACTGAAGCTTTCTTT
16	TRBV4-3	-	TRBJ2-3	TRBD1	CASSQTLGGQTDTQYF	TGCGCCAGCAGCCAAACATTAGGGGGCCAGACAGATACGCAGTATTTT
13	TRBV6-5	-	TRBJ2-5	-	CASTGWGVETQYF	TGTGCCAGCACGGGGTGGGGGGTTGAGACCCAGTACTTC
13	TRBV19	-	TRBJ2-7	-	CASRPTDSYEQYF	TGTGCCAGTAGACCGACTGATTCCTACGAGCAGTACTTC
16	TRBV7-2	-	TRBJ1-6	TRBD1	CASSSQRTGHNSPLHF	TGTGCCAGCAGCTCGCAGAGGACAGGCCATAATTCACCCCTCCACTTT
15	TRBV28	-	TRBJ2-7	-	CASSDGTSESYEQYF	TGTGCCAGCAGTGATGGGACATCTGAAAGCTACGAGCAGTACTTC
14	TRBV2	-	TRBJ1-1	TRBD1	CASRGALTGFEAFF	TGTGCCAGCAGAGGGGCTTTGACAGGGTTTGAAGCTTTCTTT
15	TRBV5-6	-	TRBJ1-1	-	CASSFGGHMNTEAFF	TGTGCCAGCAGCTTCGGGGGGCACATGAACACTGAAGCTTTCTTT
16	TRBV19	-	TRBJ1-4	-	CASTRRGSGANEKLFF	TGTGCCAGTACCCGAAGGGGTAGCGGGGCTAATGAAAAACTGTTTTTT
16	TRBV4-3	-	TRBJ2-7	TRBD2	CASSQRLAGGIYEQYF	TGCGCCAGCAGCCAGCGCTTAGCGGGGGGCATCTACGAGCAGTACTTC
14	TRBV7-9	-	TRBJ1-6	-	CASSPTERGSPLHF	TGTGCCAGCAGCCCAACTGAAAGGGGTTCACCCCTCCACTTT
15	TRBV7-9	few	TRBJ1-6	-	CASSLGGRVYSPLHF	TGTGCCAGCAGCTTAGGGGGCAGGGTTTATTCACCCCTCCACTTT
15	TRBV2	-	TRBJ2-3	TRBD2	CARSGLAGVTDTQYF	TGTGCCAGGAGCGGACTAGCGGGGGTCACAGATACGCAGTATTTT
14	TRBV28	-	TRBJ2-3	TRBD2	CASRYGGGTDTQYF	TGTGCCAGCAGATACGGGGGAGGGACAGATACGCAGTATTTT
17	TRBV6-2/TRBV6-3	-	TRBJ2-5	TRBD2	CASSDPGLAGGQETQYF	TGTGCCAGCAGTGACCCGGGACTAGCGGGGGGCCAAGAGACCCAGTACTTC